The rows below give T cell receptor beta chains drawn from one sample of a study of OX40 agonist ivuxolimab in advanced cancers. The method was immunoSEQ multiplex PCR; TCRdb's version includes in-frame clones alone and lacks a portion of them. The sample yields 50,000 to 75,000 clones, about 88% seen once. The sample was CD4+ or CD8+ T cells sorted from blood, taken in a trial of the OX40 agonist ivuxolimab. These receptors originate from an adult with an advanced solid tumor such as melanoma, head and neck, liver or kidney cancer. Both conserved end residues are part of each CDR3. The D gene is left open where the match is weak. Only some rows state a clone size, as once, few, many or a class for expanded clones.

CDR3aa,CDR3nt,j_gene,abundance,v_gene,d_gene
CASSQYDEQFF,TGTGCCAGTAGCCAGTATGATGAGCAGTTCTTC,TRBJ2-1,NA,TRBV19,NA
CASRSGSVYEQYF,TGCGCCAGCAGGAGCGGGAGCGTCTACGAGCAGTACTTC,TRBJ2-7,once,TRBV10-2,TRBD2
CASSGQIRQETQYF,TGTGCCAGCAGTGGACAGATCCGCCAAGAGACCCAGTACTTC,TRBJ2-5,NA,TRBV2,NA
CASSYSTGRNEKLFF,TGTGCCAGCAGTTACTCGACGGGGCGAAATGAAAAACTGTTTTTT,TRBJ1-4,NA,TRBV6-5,NA
CASSLDRGPYYGYTF,TGTGCCAGCAGCTTGGACAGGGGGCCCTACTATGGCTACACCTTC,TRBJ1-2,NA,TRBV5-4,TRBD1
CSVARQGGGENTIYF,TGCAGCGTCGCCCGACAGGGAGGTGGTGAAAACACCATATATTTT,TRBJ1-3,once,TRBV29-1,TRBD1
CASSMNRGGKIYGYTF,TGTGCCAGCAGCATGAACAGGGGTGGAAAGATCTATGGCTACACCTTC,TRBJ1-2,few,TRBV7-2,TRBD1
CASSYRDGNTIYF,TGTGCCAGCAGTTACAGGGATGGAAACACCATATATTTT,TRBJ1-3,once,TRBV6-6,NA
CASRWTMNTEAFF,TGTGCCAGCAGATGGACAATGAACACTGAAGCTTTCTTT,TRBJ1-1,NA,TRBV6-1,NA
CASSQGGPGNTEAFF,TGTGCCAGCAGCCAGGGAGGTCCGGGGAACACTGAAGCTTTCTTT,TRBJ1-1,NA,TRBV7-2,NA
CASSLGTDPYEQYF,TGTGCCAGTAGCCTCGGGACGGACCCCTACGAGCAGTACTTC,TRBJ2-7,NA,TRBV19,NA
CSAGGPGYTF,TGCAGCGCCGGGGGGCCCGGCTACACCTTC,TRBJ1-2,NA,TRBV29-1,NA
CASSLGARTAAGELFF,TGCGCCAGCAGCTTGGGGGCTAGAACTGCGGCCGGGGAGCTGTTTTTT,TRBJ2-2,NA,TRBV5-1,NA
CASSPSGRSDVYEQYF,TGTGCCAGCTCACCTAGCGGGAGGAGTGATGTCTACGAGCAGTACTTC,TRBJ2-7,NA,TRBV18,TRBD2
CASSPDRSTDTQYF,TGTGCCAGCTCACCGGACAGGAGCACAGATACGCAGTATTTT,TRBJ2-3,NA,TRBV18,TRBD1
CASSIGASGYEQYF,TGTGCCAGTAGTATAGGAGCTAGCGGCTACGAGCAGTACTTC,TRBJ2-7,NA,TRBV19,TRBD2
CASSNPPGELFF,TGTGCCAGCAGTAACCCCCCCGGGGAGCTGTTTTTT,TRBJ2-2,few,TRBV7-2,NA
CASSPDRTEGSPLHF,TGTGCCAGCAGTCCCGACAGGACCGAGGGTTCACCCCTCCACTTT,TRBJ1-6,NA,TRBV27,NA